Below, one T cell receptor (beta chain) is given with its context. What it binds is not known. These data originate in a study of T cell responses to AZD1222 COVID-19 vaccine. Study-wide results and limits: Close to half of all spike-specific TCRs reportedly target regions of the variants that are unmutated. The study found vaccine-associated CD4 TCRs spanning spike, dominant at 160-218 and 743-854. Spike-specific TCR breadth and depth grew following two AZD1222 doses.

Repertoires were generated with immunoSEQ multiplex PCR, while TCRdb's copy carries only in-frame clones and drops some. The sample lists around 140,000 clones, approximately 91% occurring once. From germline, CDR1 is GTSNPN and CDR2 SVGIG (reference sequence). V shed 0 bases, J shed 4 bases, and the junction held 2 bases outside the gene matches. The CDR3 spans 14 residues. The sequence was collected from an adult who received the AZD1222 COVID-19 vaccine. The rearrangement links TRBV30 to TRBJ1-1; 10 nucleotides agree with TRBD1. The starting material was peripheral blood, obtained 28 days after the second AZD1222 dose. This chain's CDR3 is CAWSVGDRGTEAFF. The CDR3 DNA reads TGTGCCTGGAGTGTTGGGGACAGGGGCACTGAAGCTTTCTTT.